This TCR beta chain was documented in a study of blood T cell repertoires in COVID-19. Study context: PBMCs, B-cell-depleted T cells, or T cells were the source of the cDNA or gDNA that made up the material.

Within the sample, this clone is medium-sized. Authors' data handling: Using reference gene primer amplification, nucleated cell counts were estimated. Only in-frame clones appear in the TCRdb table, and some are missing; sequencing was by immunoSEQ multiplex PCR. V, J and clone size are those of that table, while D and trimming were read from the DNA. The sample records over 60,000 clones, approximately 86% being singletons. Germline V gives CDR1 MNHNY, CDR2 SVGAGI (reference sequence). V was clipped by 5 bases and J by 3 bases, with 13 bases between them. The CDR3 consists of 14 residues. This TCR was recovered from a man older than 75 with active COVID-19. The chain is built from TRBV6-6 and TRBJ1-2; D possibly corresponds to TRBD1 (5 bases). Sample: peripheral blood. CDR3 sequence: CASSTPGDYYGYTF. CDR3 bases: TGTGCCAGCAGTACCCCTGGGGACTACTATGGCTACACCTTC.